This T cell receptor beta chain is from a study of blood T cell repertoires in COVID-19. About the research overall: T cells, B-cell-depleted T cells, or PBMCs supplied cDNA or gDNA.

Using immunoSEQ multiplex PCR, the repertoire was profiled, and TCRdb retains in-frame clones only, with some absent. The data show some 120,000 clones, 75% to 90% seen once. This clone appeared once. The sequence was obtained from a man between 70 and 80 years old with acute or convalescent COVID-19. Specimen: peripheral blood.

CDR3 bases: TGTGCCAGCAGTGACCCCGACAGGGTCGGCCAGCCCCAGCATTTT. Translated: CASSDPDRVGQPQHF. This chain links TRBV6-1 with TRBJ1-5; TRBD1 aligns across 7 bases. This CDR3 spans 15 amino acids. Germline V CDR1 and CDR2: MNHNS, SASEGT. V was clipped by 3 bases and J by 7 bases; unmatched bases: 9.